This TCR beta chain was profiled in a study of cytomegalovirus exposure and HLA in healthy donors. As for the study in general: An early release of data contained about 85 million unique TCRs, which came from HLA-typed donors. The study, taken as a whole, reports: The listing of roughly 160 TCR beta chains classed them as cytomegalovirus-associated. A later analysis found that most CMV-associated TCR beta chains appeared HLA-restricted. Follow-up analysis seemed to connect common viral pathogens with several of the most significant clusters identified.

Turning to this clone: Its cognate antigen is unknown.

The CDR3 has 15 amino acids. V lost 0 bases and J 4 bases, leaving 13 bases between the germline ends. CDR1 MGHRA and CDR2 YSYEKL come from the germline V gene. 13 Jbeta primers and 60 Vbeta primers were used for the PCR. Profiling relied on immunoSEQ multiplex PCR, and the TCRdb table lists in-frame clones only, not all of them. The repertoire has some 150,000 clones, around 85% of them found once; the top ten carry 2.9%. The sequenced sample consisted of PBMCs. V usage is TRBV4-1 and J usage is TRBJ2-7; D might be TRBD2 (5 bases). This sequence was found in a woman aged 30 to 39 in good health and CMV-seronegative. In DNA form, the CDR3 reads TGCGCCAGCAGCCAAGATAGAAGCGGAGCATACGAGCAGTACTTC. This translates into CASSQDRSGAYEQYF.